This TCR beta chain was identified in a study of T-cell memory formation after mild COVID-19. Study summary: TCR clusters were mostly confined to one donor each.

One entry per CDR3 protein results from TCRdb running MiXCR on the 5' RACE reads. Altogether about 350,000 distinct CDR3 sequences are present, roughly 13% being singletons, with the ten largest covering about 24%. Germline V gene lookup returns CDR1 MNHNS and CDR2 SASEGT. This CDR3 has 14 residues. Trimming cost V 10 bases and J 5 bases, with 19 bases left between them. This clonotype appeared many times. V and J are TRBV6-1 and TRBJ2-3; possibly TRBD1 or TRBD2 for D (5 bases each). Sequenced material: PBMCs or a T cell subset sorted from them (not recorded which). The source is a young man who had mild COVID-19 (a few samples of this study predate the infection). Cell type and time point are not known. In DNA form, the CDR3 reads TGTGCCACTACCCAGAGGGACCTAGGAGATACGCAGTATTTT. Its translation is CATTQRDLGDTQYF.